This T cell receptor beta chain originates from a study of blood T cell repertoires in COVID-19. This CDR3 region has 19 residues. V was cut by 1 base and J by 0 bases, with 20 bases left in between. CDR1 SGHNT and CDR2 YYREEE come from the germline V gene (reference sequence). Sequencing used immunoSEQ multiplex PCR; TCRdb keeps in-frame clones, though not all of them. The sample holds some 260,000 clones, roughly 87% seen once. The chain recombines TRBV5-4 with TRBJ1-5; D possibly corresponds to TRBD1 (5 bases). The sample was PBMCs or T cells enriched from blood (not recorded which). The origin of this receptor is a woman aged 30 to 39 with acute COVID-19. CDR3 protein: CASSLRRGTPSYSNQPQHF. The DNA for the CDR3 is TGTGCCAGCAGCTTGAGGCGGGGGACCCCCAGTTATAGCAATCAGCCCCAGCATTTT.